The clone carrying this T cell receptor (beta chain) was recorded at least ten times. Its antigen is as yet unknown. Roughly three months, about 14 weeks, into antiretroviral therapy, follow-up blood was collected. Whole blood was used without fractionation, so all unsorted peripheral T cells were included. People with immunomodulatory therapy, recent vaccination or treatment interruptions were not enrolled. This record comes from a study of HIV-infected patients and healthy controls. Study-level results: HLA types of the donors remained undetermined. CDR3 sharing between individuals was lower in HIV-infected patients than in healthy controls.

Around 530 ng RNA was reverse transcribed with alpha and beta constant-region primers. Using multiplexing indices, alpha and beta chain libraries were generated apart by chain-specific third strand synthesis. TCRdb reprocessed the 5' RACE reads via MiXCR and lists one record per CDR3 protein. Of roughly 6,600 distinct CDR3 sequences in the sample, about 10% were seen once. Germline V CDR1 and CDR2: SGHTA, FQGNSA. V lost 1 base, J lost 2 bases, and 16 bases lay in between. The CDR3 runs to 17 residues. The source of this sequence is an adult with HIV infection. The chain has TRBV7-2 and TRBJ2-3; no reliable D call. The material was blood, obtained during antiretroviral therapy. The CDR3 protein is CASSLVIGHLNTDTQYF. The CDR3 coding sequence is TGTGCCAGCAGCTTAGTAATCGGGCACCTGAACACAGATACGCAGTATTTT.